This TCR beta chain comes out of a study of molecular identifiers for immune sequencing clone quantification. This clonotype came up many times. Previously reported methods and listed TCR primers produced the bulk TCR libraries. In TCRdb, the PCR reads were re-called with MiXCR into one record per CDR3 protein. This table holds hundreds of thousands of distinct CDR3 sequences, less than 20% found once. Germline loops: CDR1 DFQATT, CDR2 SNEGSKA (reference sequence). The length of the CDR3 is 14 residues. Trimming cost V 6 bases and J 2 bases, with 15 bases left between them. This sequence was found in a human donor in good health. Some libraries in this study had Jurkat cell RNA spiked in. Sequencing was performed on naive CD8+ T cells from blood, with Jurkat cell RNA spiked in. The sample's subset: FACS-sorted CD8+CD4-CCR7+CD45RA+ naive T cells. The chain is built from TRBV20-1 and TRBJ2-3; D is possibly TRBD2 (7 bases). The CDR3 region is CSAEGGEFTDTQYF. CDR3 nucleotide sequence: TGCAGTGCGGAGGGGGGGGAATTCACAGATACGCAGTATTTT.